This T cell receptor (beta chain) was captured by sequencing in a study of T cells in Graves' hyperthyroidism and ophthalmopathy (dated by TCRdb to 2018 to 2020). Study-wide context: Peripheral blood samples were taken at the time of initial diagnosis, prior to any treatment. To identify distinguishing TCR V-J signatures, a discovery cohort of some 100 patients was used, comprising 40 to 45 with Graves' ophthalmopathy and approximately 57 with stable Graves' hyperthyroidism. Prospective prediction of ophthalmopathy was tested in an independent validation cohort of approximately 19 hyperthyroidism patients and 17 patients who later progressed to ophthalmopathy. The 75 to 100 discovery patients were randomly split 7:3 into training and test sets. The study also compared thyroid tissue and blood T-cell repertoires from five or six Graves' hyperthyroidism patients. After sampling, hyperthyroidism patients received methimazole starting at 30 mg daily, and ophthalmopathy patients received high-dose intravenous methylprednisolone. TCR Vbeta CDR3 sequencing of 130 to 150 peripheral blood samples (43 ophthalmopathy, 75 to 80 hyperthyroidism and roughly 17 progressor patients) is reported in the paper.

Amplification of TCR beta CDR3 regions was carried out from RNA transcripts. For the first round of RT-PCR on the TCR CDR3, the HTBI primer set was used together with the Qiagen OneStep RT-PCR kit. The libraries were constructed in a second round of multiplex PCR and then size-selected and purified. Paired-end sequencing of the libraries was performed with 100 bp reads on an Illumina HiSeq2000. The study's processing was this. SOAPnuke was used to process the raw data, with reads discarded if the reads contained adapters or uncalled bases, had a mean Phred below 15, or lacked an exact constant-primer or identifier match. High-quality paired reads were merged using COPE v1.2.5, and each unique nucleotide sequence was defined as a clonotype. MiTCR v1.1 was used to align clonotypes to the IMGT TRBV, TRBD and TRBJ reference segments. Analysis was restricted to V-J combinations with a frequency above 0.0001, which covered about 99% of repertoires. A TCS score was defined as the ratio of F50 (clonal expansion) to E x V (chaos), with BLOSUM62-based TCRdist applied between CDR3 peptides within each V-J. Welch's t-statistics and random forest reduced roughly 500 V-J features to 13, which were used in a naive Bayes classifier (R e1071). TCRdb applied fastp at Q25 and MiXCR to the public reads, then kept only in-frame beta chains. CDR3 protein duplicates are merged, each entry listing the most common genes and DNA. TCRdb's processing, not the authors' own work, is the source of the V and J calls. This sample comprises hundreds of thousands of distinct CDR3 sequences, about 14% of them detected only once. The ten largest make up around 28% of the sample.

In the ophthalmopathy patients, disease was moderately to severely active, with a Clinical Activity Score of 3 or more, a NOSPECS grade of 4 or more, and a duration of less than 3 months. Patients with uncontrolled infections, other autoimmune diseases, pregnancy or lactation were excluded. Diagnoses were established on the basis of clinical symptoms, serum thyroxine and TRAb, thyroid ultrasound, and orbital computed tomography. PBMCs were separated from 10 ml of fresh peripheral blood using Ficoll-Paque density gradient centrifugation. Total RNA was extracted with Trizol reagent, and quality was checked on an Agilent 2100 Bioanalyzer. This clonotype was detected many times. The antigen this receptor binds is unknown. Base qualities are missing; no much larger clone stands one base away. Findings and caveats that apply to the study as a whole: In cross-validation, a model built on a 13 V-J signature told ophthalmopathy apart from stable hyperthyroidism with 85% to 90% sensitivity and about 81% specificity, and in testing the same model reached 80%/75%. In validation, the model predicted progression to ophthalmopathy a median of approximately 6.6 months before onset, with about 70% sensitivity and roughly 77% specificity. Blood samples also contained most of the expanded thyroid clonotypes (frequency above 0.001), which suggests that blood repertoires may reflect thyroid immune responses. Sample size was not statistically predetermined, and blinding of investigators to group allocation was not performed.

Sequenced material: blood. The receptor was isolated from a man in his forties or fifties with Graves' ophthalmopathy.

The CDR3 region reads CAWSVRLAGAQDTQYF. At the DNA level, the sequence is TGTGCCTGGAGTGTACGACTAGCGGGAGCGCAGGATACGCAGTATTTT. Here the chain combines TRBV30 and TRBJ2-3; TRBD2 agrees with 12 junctional bases. The CDR3 runs 16 residues from the cysteine to the phenylalanine. CDR3 DNA only is kept here, 48 bases in frame from base 1. Unmatched junction bases come to 7, with V trimmed by 0 bases and J by 6 bases. CDR1 and CDR2 were assigned from the germline V gene (reference sequence) as GTSNPN and SVGIG.